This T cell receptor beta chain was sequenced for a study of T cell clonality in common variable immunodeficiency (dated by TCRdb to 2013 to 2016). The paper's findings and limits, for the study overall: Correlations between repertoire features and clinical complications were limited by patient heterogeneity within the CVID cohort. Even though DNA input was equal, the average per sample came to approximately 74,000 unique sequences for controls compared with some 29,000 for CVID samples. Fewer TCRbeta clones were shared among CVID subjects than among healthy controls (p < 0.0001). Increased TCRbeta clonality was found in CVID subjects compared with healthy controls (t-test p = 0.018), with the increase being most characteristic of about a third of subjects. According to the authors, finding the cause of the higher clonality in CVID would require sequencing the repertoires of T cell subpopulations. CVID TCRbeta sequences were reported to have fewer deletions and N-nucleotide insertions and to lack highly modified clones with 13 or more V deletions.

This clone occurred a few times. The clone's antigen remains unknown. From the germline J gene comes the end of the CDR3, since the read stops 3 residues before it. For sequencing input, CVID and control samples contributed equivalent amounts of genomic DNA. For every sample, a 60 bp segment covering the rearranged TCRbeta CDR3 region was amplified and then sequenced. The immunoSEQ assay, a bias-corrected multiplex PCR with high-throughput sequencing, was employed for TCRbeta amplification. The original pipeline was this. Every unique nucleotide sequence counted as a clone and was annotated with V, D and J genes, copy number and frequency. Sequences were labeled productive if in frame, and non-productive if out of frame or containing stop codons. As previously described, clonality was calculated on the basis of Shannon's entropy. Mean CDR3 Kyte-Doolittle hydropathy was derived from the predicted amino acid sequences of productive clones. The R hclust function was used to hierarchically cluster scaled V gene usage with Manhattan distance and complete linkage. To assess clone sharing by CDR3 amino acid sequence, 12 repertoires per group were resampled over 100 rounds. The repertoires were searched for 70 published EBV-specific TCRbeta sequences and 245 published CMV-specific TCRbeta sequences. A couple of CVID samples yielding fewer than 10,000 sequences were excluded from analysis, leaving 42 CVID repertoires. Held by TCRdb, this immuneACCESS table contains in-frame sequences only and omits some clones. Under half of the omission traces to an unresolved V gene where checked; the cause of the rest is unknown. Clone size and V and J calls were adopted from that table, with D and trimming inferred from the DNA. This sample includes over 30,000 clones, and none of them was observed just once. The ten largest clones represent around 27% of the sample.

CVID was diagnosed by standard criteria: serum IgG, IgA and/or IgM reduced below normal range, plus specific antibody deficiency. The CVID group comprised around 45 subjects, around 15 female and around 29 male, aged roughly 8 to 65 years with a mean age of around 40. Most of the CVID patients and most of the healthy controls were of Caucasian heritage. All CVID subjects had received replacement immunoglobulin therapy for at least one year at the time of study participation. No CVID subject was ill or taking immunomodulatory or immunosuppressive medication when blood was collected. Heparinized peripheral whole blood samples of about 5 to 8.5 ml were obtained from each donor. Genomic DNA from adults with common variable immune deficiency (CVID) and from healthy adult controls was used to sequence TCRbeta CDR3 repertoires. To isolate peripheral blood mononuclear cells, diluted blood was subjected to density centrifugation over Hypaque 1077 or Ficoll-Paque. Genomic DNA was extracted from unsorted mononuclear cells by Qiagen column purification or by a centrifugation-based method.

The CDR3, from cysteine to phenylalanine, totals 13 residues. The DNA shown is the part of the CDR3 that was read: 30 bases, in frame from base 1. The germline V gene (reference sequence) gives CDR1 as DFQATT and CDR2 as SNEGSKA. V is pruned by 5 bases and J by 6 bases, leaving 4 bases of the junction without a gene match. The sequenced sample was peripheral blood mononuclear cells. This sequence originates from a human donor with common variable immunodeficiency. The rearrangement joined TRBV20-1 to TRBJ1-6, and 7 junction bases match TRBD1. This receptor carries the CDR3 CSADRVRNSPLHF. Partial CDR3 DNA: TGCAGTGCTGACAGGGTGCGTAATTCACCC.